This T cell receptor beta chain came from a study of regulatory T cells in long-lasting Graves disease. The CDR3 sequence is 15 residues long. Germline CDR1 reads ENHRY; CDR2 reads SYGVKD. Trimming shortened V by 10 bases and J by 2 bases, and 19 bases separated the two germline ends. The time point here: persistent/refractory GD, antithyroid drugs over 5 years with positive TRAb. RNA isolated from PBMCs was used to make the TCR library. Diagnosis followed American Thyroid Association guidelines for Graves' disease. The peripheral blood volume drawn was around 10 milliliters, and it was collected into EDTA tubes. Construction of the TCR beta libraries employed iRepertoire HTBI primers in conjunction with Arm-PCR of CDR3 regions. TCRdb itself ran the multiplex PCR reads through MiXCR, one entry per CDR3 protein. The sample has about 340,000 distinct CDR3 sequences, about 20% seen once.

The chain couples TRBV10-3 to TRBJ2-3, with D unresolved. The sample consisted of peripheral blood mononuclear cells (PBMCs), taken when the disease was refractory, from a patient treated with antithyroid drugs. The receptor was isolated from a female donor with Graves disease. The CDR3 DNA follows: TGTGCCACTAACCCGACCATGAACTCCACAGATACGCAGTATTTT. The encoded protein is CATNPTMNSTDTQYF.